A selection of T cell receptor beta chains follows, all from one sample in a study of blood T cell repertoires in COVID-19. Measured with immunoSEQ multiplex PCR; TCRdb has only the in-frame clones, and not every one. This table has more than 100,000 clones, around four fifths appearing once. The specimen was peripheral blood. The origin of the receptors is a human donor in a cohort sampled during active COVID-19. Each CDR3 is given with its conserved first and last residue. D genes are given only for firm matches. Some rows have no size entry. The others give once, few or many, or a class for an expanded clone.

TRBV7-9	.	TRBJ2-7	.	CASSLLQEEDEQYF	TGTGCCAGCAGCTTATTGCAGGAGGAGGACGAGCAGTACTTC
TRBV11-3	.	TRBJ2-1	.	CASSPNRVGSYNEQFF	TGTGCCAGCAGCCCAAACAGGGTGGGGTCCTACAATGAGCAGTTCTTC
TRBV9	.	TRBJ1-2	.	CASSRQSGGGYGYTF	TGTGCCAGCAGCAGACAATCCGGGGGTGGCTATGGCTACACCTTC
TRBV6-5	.	TRBJ1-2	.	CASSITGHGNYGYTF	TGTGCCAGCAGTATTACAGGGCACGGTAACTATGGCTACACCTTC
TRBV5-1	TRBD1	TRBJ1-1	.	CASSLYVTGGNTEAFF	TGCGCCAGCAGCCTATACGTGACAGGGGGCAACACTGAAGCTTTCTTT
TRBV2	TRBD1	TRBJ1-2	.	CASTPGRRGDYGYTF	TGTGCCAGCACCCCCGGGCGCAGGGGGGACTATGGCTACACCTTC
TRBV2	.	TRBJ2-5	.	CASIDPGLPAGETQYF	TGTGCCAGCATAGACCCGGGACTTCCTGCGGGGGAGACCCAGTACTTC
TRBV15	.	TRBJ2-1	.	CATSPGLLYNEQFF	TGTGCCACCAGCCCGGGACTCCTATACAATGAGCAGTTCTTC
TRBV6-5	TRBD1	TRBJ1-5	once	CASSSGQGSQPQHF	TGTGCCAGCAGCTCGGGACAGGGGAGTCAGCCCCAGCATTTT
TRBV5-1	.	TRBJ1-6	.	CASRPTSSNSPLHF	TGCGCCAGCAGGCCAACTTCATCAAATTCACCCCTCCACTTT
TRBV4-1	TRBD2	TRBJ2-1	.	CASSPGLAVDEQFF	TGCGCCAGCAGCCCGGGACTAGCGGTAGATGAGCAGTTCTTC
TRBV27	TRBD2	TRBJ2-3	.	CASTNIPLGSGGAYTQYF	TGTGCCAGCACCAATATCCCCCTTGGTAGCGGGGGGGCCTATACGCAGTATTTT